One sample yielded the 10 T cell receptor beta chains listed below, sequenced in a study of cytomegalovirus exposure and HLA in healthy donors. Clones were sequenced by immunoSEQ multiplex PCR, and TCRdb holds only the in-frame ones, with some missing. The sample carries about 180,000 clones, 85% recorded once. Specimen: PBMCs. The origin of the receptors is a man younger than 30 in good health and CMV-seropositive.

This clone was seen once. The CDR3 nucleotides read TGTGCCACCAGCAGAGAAATCAGGGGCACTGAAGCTTTCTTT. Its translation is CATSREIRGTEAFF. The V call is TRBV15, the J call TRBJ1-1; weak D call: TRBD1 (6 bases). V dropped 0 bases and J dropped 4 bases, with 9 bases sitting between them. Germline assignment: CDR1 LNHNV and CDR2 YYDKDF (reference sequence). The CDR3 spans 14 residues. The full variable domain, with the rest looked up from reference TRBV15 and TRBJ1-1, is DAMVIQNPRYQVTQFGKPVTLSCSQTLNHNVMYWYQQKSSQAPKLLFHYYDKDFNNEADTPDNFQSRRPNTSFCFLDIRSPGLGDTAMYLCATSREIRGTEAFFGQGTRLTVV.

This clone was counted a few times. The CDR3: CASSGKGMIENIQYF. CDR3 DNA: TGTGCCAGCAGTGGCAAGGGGATGATTGAAAACATTCAGTACTTC. This sequence joins TRBV2 and TRBJ2-4; perhaps TRBD1 as D (5 bases). The V end lost 4 bases, the J end lost 5 bases, and 15 bases lay between the germline ends. The CDR3 loop spans 15 amino acids. CDR1 and CDR2 from the germline V gene are SNHLY and FYNNEI.

J is TRBJ2-2 and V is TRBV7-6, with 7 bases that match TRBD2. Germline CDR1 is SGHVS and CDR2 is FNYEAQ. CDR3 length: 15 amino acids. V shed 3 bases and J 7 bases; nucleotides not matched to a gene: 8. The CDR3 nucleotides are TGTGCCAGCAGCTTTAAGGGAGGGCCCAGCGGGGAGCTGTTTTTT. Protein: CASSFKGGPSGELFF.

The V and J genes are TRBV5-1 and TRBJ2-7; 10 bases fit TRBD1. The trim removed 3 bases at V and 1 base at J, leaving 1 base unmatched. CDR1 and CDR2 from the germline V gene are SGHRS and YFSETQ. The length of the CDR3 is 14 residues. CDR3: CASSSGQGSYEQYF. CDR3 nucleotide sequence: TGCGCCAGCAGCTCGGGACAGGGGTCCTACGAGCAGTACTTC.

The count of this clone is one. This chain links TRBV7-9 with TRBJ1-1; D might be TRBD1 (5 bases). Trimming took off 4 bases at V and 1 base at J, with 7 bases between the two ends. The CDR3 consists of 13 residues. CDR1 is SEHNR and CDR2 is FQNEAQ in the germline V gene (reference sequence). The CDR3, as DNA: TGTGCCAGCAGCTCGACAGAGAACACTGAAGCTTTCTTT. Translation gives CASSSTENTEAFF.

The chain carries TRBV6-5 and TRBJ2-7; 10 bases fit TRBD1. Germline CDR1 is MNHEY and CDR2 is SVGAGI. The CDR3 spans 14 residues. The ends lost 2 bases at V and 4 bases at J; junction bases unmatched: 2. For the CDR3, the DNA is TGTGCCAGCAGTTACGGACAGGGGGGATACGAGCAGTACTTC. Its translation: CASSYGQGGYEQYF.

This chain links TRBV4-1 with TRBJ2-3; D call uncertain. The CDR3 is 14 residues long. CDR1 and CDR2 from the germline V gene are MGHRA and YSYEKL. The V gene lost 4 bases and the J gene lost 1 base, with 9 bases spanning the gap. The CDR3 sequence: CASSPRQGTDTQYF. The CDR3 bases are TGCGCCAGCAGCCCCAGGCAGGGCACAGATACGCAGTATTTT.

The V call is TRBV7-3, the J call TRBJ2-4; the D is unclear. This CDR3 has 15 amino acids. The V end lost 1 base, the J end lost 3 bases, and 10 bases lay between the germline ends. Germline V gene data show CDR1 as SGHTA and CDR2 as FQGTGA. The CDR3 sequence is CASSLIQADKNIQYF. CDR3 sequence (DNA): TGTGCCAGCAGCTTAATCCAGGCCGACAAAAACATTCAGTACTTC.

V usage is TRBV2 and J usage is TRBJ1-5; D is unresolved. The V end was cut by 5 bases, the J end by 5 bases, with 13 bases between. The CDR3 contains 14 residues. Germline lookup yields CDR1 SNHLY and CDR2 FYNNEI. The CDR3 DNA sequence: TGTGCCAGCAGTCCCGTGACGGAGGATCAGCCCCAGCATTTT. This encodes CASSPVTEDQPQHF.

The chain couples TRBV30 to TRBJ1-2, with D maybe TRBD1 (6 bases). Trimming shortened V by 7 bases and J by 8 bases, and 11 bases separated the two germline ends. Germline V CDR1 and CDR2: GTSNPN, SVGIG (reference sequence). The CDR3 totals 10 residues. In nucleotides, the CDR3 is TGTGCCTCCGGGACACGGGGCTACACCTTC. This translates into CASGTRGYTF. The full variable domain, with the rest looked up from reference TRBV30 and TRBJ1-2, is SQTIHQWPATLVQPVGSPLSLECTVEGTSNPNLYWYRQAAGRGLQLLFYSVGIGQISSEVPQNLSASRPQDRQFILSSKKLLLSDSGFYLCASGTRGYTFGSGTRLTVV.